This T cell receptor (beta chain) was captured in a study of shared clonotypes between healthy human individuals. General study results and limits: Naive subsets generally had larger estimated richness than memory subsets. Generation of non-shared clonotypes was less probable than generation of clonotypes shared by all four donors.

CDR1 and CDR2 from the germline V gene are SGHRS and YFSETQ. This CDR3 is built from 12 residues. V lost 5 bases to trimming and J lost 5 bases, with 10 bases between them. Of note for this clone: Its antigen is not identified.

At a deep level, the assay was run. Produced via immunoSEQ multiplex PCR; TCRdb's table is partial and in-frame only. The top ten clones hold less than 2% of a sample with about 680,000 clones, approximately 79% of them seen once. Sample: memory CD4+ T cells sorted from blood. Sample subset: CD45RA-negative fraction. This rearrangement joins TRBV5-1 to TRBJ2-5, with D unresolved. The receptor was isolated from a woman under 40 in good health. The DNA of the CDR3 is TGCGCCAGCAGTCATCCCTCTGAGACCCAGTACTTC. It specifies CASSHPSETQYF.